One and the same sample provided the 28 T cell receptor beta chains below, sequenced in a study of beta chain features in type 1 diabetes. The whole isolated RNA underwent reverse transcription, so sequencing captured expressed TCRB transcripts. Sequenced by immunoSEQ multiplex PCR; TCRdb stores in-frame clones only, minus some. The sample consists of over 150,000 clones, roughly 8.1% of them appearing once. Input material: central memory CD4+ T cells from blood. These TCRs come from a man younger than 30 in good health.

The chain is built from TRBV28 and TRBJ1-4; TRBD1 agrees at 7 bases. Germline CDR1 reads MDHEN; CDR2 reads SYDVKM. The V gene end was trimmed by 10 bases and the J gene end by 8 bases; junction bases not matched to a gene: 19. The CDR3 runs to 16 residues. As DNA, the CDR3 is TGTGCCACCAACGTAGGAGGGGCAGGGGGAACCGAAAAACTGTTTTTT. It translates to CATNVGGAGGTEKLFF.

This clone showed up many times. The gene calls are TRBV5-6 and TRBJ2-3, with D perhaps matching TRBD2 (6 bases). The CDR3 is 15 amino acids. The germline gives CDR1 SGHDT, CDR2 YYEEEE. V gave up 0 bases and J gave up 1 base, with 9 bases separating them. DNA of the CDR3: TGTGCCAGCAGCTTGGTGGCTAGCGGCACAGATACGCAGTATTTT. Translation: CASSLVASGTDTQYF.

The J gene is TRBJ2-6, the V gene TRBV29-1; possible D gene TRBD2, 7 bases. V shed 3 bases and J shed 0 bases, with 21 bases lying between them. CDR1 is SQVTM, CDR2 ANQGSEA, per germline. The CDR3 is 19 amino acids. CDR3 region: CSVELLEGGFGSGANVLTF. The CDR3 nucleotides read TGCAGCGTTGAGCTCCTGGAGGGGGGGTTTGGCTCTGGGGCCAACGTCCTGACTTTC.

This rearrangement joins TRBV7-2 to TRBJ2-1; TRBD2 aligns across 8 bases. CDR3 length: 16 residues. Germline V gene lookup returns CDR1 SGHTA and CDR2 FQGNSA. V gave up 7 bases and J gave up 3 bases; unmatched junction bases: 11. The chain's CDR3 is CASTPGRLAGYNEQFF. CDR3 DNA sequence: TGTGCCAGCACTCCCGGAAGGCTAGCGGGCTACAATGAGCAGTTCTTC.

This chain uses TRBV7-8 with TRBJ2-5; D perhaps matches TRBD2 (5 bases). Trimming removed 4 bases at V and 2 bases at J, with 11 bases between. The CDR3 loop spans 14 amino acids. The V gene's germline CDR1 is SGHVS and CDR2 FQNEAQ. CDR3 in amino acids: CASSYRTAQETQYF. The CDR3 DNA reads as TGTGCCAGCAGCTACCGGACTGCTCAAGAGACCCAGTACTTC. Full variable domain (outside the CDR3, taken from reference TRBV7-8 and TRBJ2-5): GAGVSQSPRYKVAKRGQDVALRCDPISGHVSLFWYQQALGQGPEFLTYFQNEAQLDKSGLPSDRFFAERPEGSVSTLKIQRTQQEDSAVYLCASSYRTAQETQYFGPGTRLLVL.

The chain recombines TRBV4-1 with TRBJ2-5; 7 bases map to TRBD1. Germline V lookup: CDR1 MGHRA, CDR2 YSYEKL. Germline trimming cut 2 bases from V and 0 bases from J; bases unmatched to any gene: 3. This CDR3 has 15 amino acids. The CDR3 coding sequence is TGCGCCAGCAGCCAAAAACAGGGGTACCAAGAGACCCAGTACTTC. Translating it yields CASSQKQGYQETQYF.

This clone was picked up many times. This chain uses TRBV5-1 with TRBJ2-3, with TRBD1 matching 7 bases. Germline trimming cut 4 bases from V and 5 bases from J; bases unmatched to any gene: 7. The germline CDR1 and CDR2 sequences are SGHRS and YFSETQ. The CDR3 has 14 amino acids. CDR3 nucleotide sequence: TGCGCCAGCAGCCCCGGACAGGAAGGAGATACGCAGTATTTT. Translation: CASSPGQEGDTQYF.

Details on this clone: This sample includes further DNA sequences coding for the same CDR3. This chain connects TRBV18 to TRBJ1-4; 7 bases fit TRBD1. V lost 6 bases and J lost 5; bases outside the gene matches: 3. This CDR3 has 13 amino acids. Germline lookup yields CDR1 KGHSH and CDR2 LQKENI. The CDR3 coding sequence is TGTGCCAGCTCGCCGGGACAGAATGAAAAACTGTTTTTT. Protein product: CASSPGQNEKLFF.

The chain uses TRBV30 and TRBJ1-6; TRBD1 matches 11 bases. After removal of 8 bases from V and 6 bases from J, the junction contained 3 bases not matched to a gene. Germline loops: CDR1 GTSNPN, CDR2 SVGIG (reference sequence). The CDR3 loop spans 13 amino acids. For the CDR3, the DNA is TGTGCCGGACAGGGGGCGCGTAATTCACCCCTCCACTTT. Translated, it gives CAGQGARNSPLHF.

This rearrangement joins TRBV7-3 to TRBJ2-5; TRBD2 aligns across 8 bases. The CDR3 extends over 14 amino acids. In germline, CDR1 is SGHTA, CDR2 FQGTGA. J gave up 5 bases and V 3 bases, and 5 bases lay outside the gene matches. CDR3 DNA sequence: TGTGCCAGCAGCTTTGGCGGGGGGAGGGAGACCCAGTACTTC. It translates to CASSFGGGRETQYF. The full variable domain, with the rest looked up from reference TRBV7-3 and TRBJ2-5, is GAGVSQTPSNKVTEKGKYVELRCDPISGHTALYWYRQSLGQGPEFLIYFQGTGAADDSGLPNDRFFAVRPEGSVSTLKIQRTERGDSAVYLCASSFGGGRETQYFGPGTRLLVL.

The sample holds many counts of this clone. This sequence joins TRBV18 and TRBJ2-7, with D possibly matching TRBD1 (5 bases). CDR3 size: 13 residues. V was pared by 0 bases and J by 4 bases, with 7 bases between. CDR1 is KGHSH and CDR2 is LQKENI in the germline V gene. CDR3 amino acids: CASSPPGVYEQYF. The CDR3 coding sequence is TGTGCCAGCTCACCACCAGGGGTTTACGAGCAGTACTTC.

The V and J genes are TRBV5-1 and TRBJ2-7; no reliable D call. This CDR3 is 13 amino acids long. Trimming took 0 bases from V and 4 from J, leaving 8 bases between them. Germline values: CDR1 SGHRS, CDR2 YFSETQ. In DNA, the CDR3 is TGCGCCAGCAGCTTGGTGGCGGATTACGAGCAGTACTTC. This gives the protein CASSLVADYEQYF.

This clone has just a few counts. This rearrangement joins TRBV19 to TRBJ2-3; 11 bases are shared with TRBD2. V shed 5 bases, J shed 5 bases, and the junction held 12 bases outside the gene matches. Germline V gives CDR1 LNHDA, CDR2 SQIVND (reference sequence). CDR3 length: 17 amino acids. CDR3 sequence (DNA): TGTGCCAGTAGTTCTCCGGGACTAGCGGCCGAGGGAGATACGCAGTATTTT. Its translation: CASSSPGLAAEGDTQYF.

The sample holds many counts of this clone. DNA for the CDR3: TGTGCCAGCAGTTTAGTCGCAGGGCAGTACTTC. Encoded protein: CASSLVAGQYF. The J gene is TRBJ2-7, the V gene TRBV28; no reliable D call. The CDR3 contains 11 residues. CDR1 and CDR2 (germline): MDHEN, SYDVKM. Trimming removed 2 bases at V and 9 bases at J, with 8 bases between.

This clone was observed a few times. This chain links TRBV28 with TRBJ2-1, with a possible D match to TRBD1 (5 bases). Per germline, CDR1 MDHEN and CDR2 SYDVKM. The CDR3 covers 13 residues. V was trimmed by 5 bases and J by 2 bases, leaving 7 bases between them. The CDR3 here is CASSGRAYNEQFF. The CDR3 coding sequence is TGTGCCAGCAGTGGCAGGGCCTACAATGAGCAGTTCTTC.

The chain has TRBV30 and TRBJ2-7, with 12 bases lining up with TRBD2. V shed 4 bases and J 5 bases; nucleotides not matched to a gene: 12. The CDR3 totals 16 residues. Germline V gene lookup returns CDR1 GTSNPN and CDR2 SVGIG (reference sequence). CDR3 amino acids: CAWTQKSSGRADEQYF. The CDR3 bases are TGTGCCTGGACCCAAAAATCTAGCGGGAGGGCCGACGAGCAGTACTTC.

This sequence joins TRBV2 and TRBJ1-2, with a weak D call TRBD1 (6 bases). Trimming shortened V by 6 bases and J by 8 bases, and 13 bases separated the two germline ends. This CDR3 has 12 amino acids. Germline V gene data show CDR1 as SNHLY and CDR2 as FYNNEI. This CDR3 reads CASRRDIRGYTF. The CDR3 region has the DNA TGTGCCAGCAGGAGGGACATTCGGGGCTACACCTTC. The whole variable domain, filled in from reference TRBV2 and TRBJ1-2, reads EPEVTQTPSHQVTQMGQEVILRCVPISNHLYFYWYRQILGQKVEFLVSFYNNEISEKSEIFDDQFSVERPDGSNFTLKIRSTKLEDSAMYFCASRRDIRGYTFGSGTRLTVV.

This clone was counted only a few times. The chain is built from TRBV7-9 and TRBJ2-3; 7 bases match TRBD1. Germline CDR1 is SEHNR and CDR2 is FQNEAQ (reference sequence). The CDR3 runs 15 residues. V dropped 4 bases and J dropped 2; count of bases not matched to a gene: 6. CDR3 coding DNA: TGTGCCAGCAGCTGGGGACAGCTGGACACAGATACGCAGTATTTT. Its translation: CASSWGQLDTDTQYF.

The J gene is TRBJ1-4, the V gene TRBV7-9; no clear D gene. Deletions cut 5 bases from V and 5 bases from J, with 15 bases between. CDR1 is SEHNR and CDR2 is FQNEAQ in the germline V gene (reference sequence). The CDR3 loop spans 15 amino acids. CDR3 sequence reads: CASSPKLGSNEKLFF. In DNA, the CDR3 is TGTGCCAGCAGCCCCAAGTTGGGCTCGAATGAAAAACTGTTTTTT.

The sample holds a few counts of this clone. The chain recombines TRBV7-6 with TRBJ2-1; TRBD2 might be the D (6 bases). Germline CDR1 and CDR2: SGHVS and FNYEAQ. Trimming took 1 base from V and 8 from J, leaving 15 bases between them. The CDR3 is 15 amino acids. CDR3 protein: CASSLGSRRGDEQFF. DNA of the CDR3: TGTGCCAGCAGCTTAGGGAGTAGGAGGGGCGATGAGCAGTTCTTC.

The sample holds many counts of this clone. The chain is built from TRBV28 and TRBJ2-2; D not certain. The V gene lost 7 bases and the J gene lost 6 bases, with 6 bases spanning the gap. CDR3 length equals 11 residues. Germline V gene sequence: CDR1 MDHEN, CDR2 SYDVKM. The CDR3 spells CASKESGELFF. DNA for the CDR3: TGTGCCAGCAAAGAGTCCGGGGAGCTGTTTTTT.

The chain couples TRBV14 to TRBJ2-3, with TRBD2 identical over 9 bases. Germline V gene data show CDR1 as SGHDN and CDR2 as FVKESK. There are 15 residues in the CDR3. V was clipped by 1 base and J by 6 bases; unmatched bases: 5. The CDR3 reads CASSQVSGSFDTQYF. The CDR3 bases are TGTGCCAGCAGCCAAGTTAGCGGGAGTTTTGATACGCAGTATTTT.

The chain links TRBV27 to TRBJ2-1; maybe TRBD1 (5 bases). The V gene's germline CDR1 is MNHEY and CDR2 SMNVEV (reference sequence). V was trimmed by 8 bases and J by 6 bases, leaving 23 bases between them. The CDR3 loop spans 16 amino acids. CDR3 protein: CASHSLGQGQGNEQFF. DNA of the CDR3: TGTGCCAGCCATTCCCTCGGGCAGGGCCAGGGCAATGAGCAGTTCTTC.

This clone has at least ten counts. V is TRBV7-7 and J is TRBJ2-4; 7 nucleotides match TRBD1. V shed 5 bases, J shed 1 base, and the junction held 8 bases outside the gene matches. Germline-derived CDR1 and CDR2 are SSHAT and FNYEAQ (reference sequence). The CDR3 spans 16 residues. The CDR3 nucleotides read TGTGCCAGCAGCCCCGACAGGGACGCGGCCAAAAACATTCAGTACTTC. Encoded protein: CASSPDRDAAKNIQYF.

This clone showed up just a few times. The genes are TRBV28 and TRBJ1-2; D uncertain. This CDR3 region has 13 residues. Germline CDR1 and CDR2: MDHEN and SYDVKM. The V end was cut by 11 bases, the J end by 5 bases, with 18 bases between. The CDR3 nucleotides read TGTGCCGCCCTATCCCGGACTCCATATGGCTACACCTTC. It translates to CAALSRTPYGYTF.

The chain links TRBV4-1 to TRBJ2-3; D is possibly TRBD1 (6 bases). This CDR3 has 14 amino acids. The germline gives CDR1 MGHRA, CDR2 YSYEKL. Trimming removed 5 bases from V and 2 bases from J, with 11 bases in between. As DNA, the CDR3 is TGCGCCAGCAGCAAAGGACAGTACACAGATACGCAGTATTTT. This gives the protein CASSKGQYTDTQYF.

This clone was recorded many times. This chain links TRBV5-4 with TRBJ2-3; D call uncertain. The CDR3 loop spans 13 amino acids. The ends were cut back, 0 bases at V and 3 bases at J, with 5 bases in the middle. CDR1 and CDR2 (germline): SGHNT, YYREEE (reference sequence). CDR3 coding DNA: TGTGCCAGCAGCTTGGCCCGGACAGATACGCAGTATTTT. Translated: CASSLARTDTQYF.

The V gene is TRBV7-6, the J gene TRBJ2-2; 9 bases are a match to TRBD1. Looked up from germline, CDR1 is SGHVS and CDR2 is FNYEAQ. Losses at the gene ends were 5 bases for V and 6 bases for J; bases not matched to a gene: 7. CDR3 size: 15 residues. The CDR3 reads CASSMGQGGPGELFF. For the CDR3, the DNA is TGTGCCAGCAGCATGGGACAGGGTGGGCCCGGGGAGCTGTTTTTT.